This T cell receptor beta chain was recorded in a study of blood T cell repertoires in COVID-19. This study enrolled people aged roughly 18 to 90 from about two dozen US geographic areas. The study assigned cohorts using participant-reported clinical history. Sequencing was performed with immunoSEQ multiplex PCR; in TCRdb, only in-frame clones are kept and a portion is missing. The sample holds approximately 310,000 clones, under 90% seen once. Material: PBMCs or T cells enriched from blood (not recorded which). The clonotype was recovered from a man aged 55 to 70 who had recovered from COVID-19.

The CDR3 reads CASSLGQGSYEQYF. The DNA for the CDR3 is TGTGCCAGCAGCTTAGGACAGGGCTCCTACGAGCAGTACTTC. The chain links TRBV5-4 to TRBJ2-7, with 8 bases fitting TRBD1. Germline trimming cut 2 bases from V and 0 bases from J; bases unmatched to any gene: 1. The CDR3 spans 14 residues. Germline V lookup: CDR1 SGHNT, CDR2 YYREEE (reference sequence).